This TCR beta chain is from a study of shared T cell receptors in the human thymus. V was clipped by 4 bases and J by 4 bases, with 8 bases between them. Germline values: CDR1 MNHEY, CDR2 SMNVEV (reference sequence). This CDR3 has 13 residues. As concerns this clone: Other DNA sequences of this sample code for an identical CDR3.

Only in-frame clones appear in the TCRdb table, and some are missing; sequencing was by immunoSEQ multiplex PCR. In the table there are over 650,000 clones, roughly 86% of which are singletons. The same data also went into a second study, on human thymus T cells.

The chain uses TRBV27 and TRBJ2-1; TRBD1 is a possible D gene (6 bases). Sequencing was done on a sample of thymocytes. This TCR was recovered from a boy under two years old with a congenital heart defect. CDR3 coding DNA: TGTGCCAGCAGTTCGACAGGTTACAATGAGCAGTTCTTC. This gives the protein CASSSTGYNEQFF.